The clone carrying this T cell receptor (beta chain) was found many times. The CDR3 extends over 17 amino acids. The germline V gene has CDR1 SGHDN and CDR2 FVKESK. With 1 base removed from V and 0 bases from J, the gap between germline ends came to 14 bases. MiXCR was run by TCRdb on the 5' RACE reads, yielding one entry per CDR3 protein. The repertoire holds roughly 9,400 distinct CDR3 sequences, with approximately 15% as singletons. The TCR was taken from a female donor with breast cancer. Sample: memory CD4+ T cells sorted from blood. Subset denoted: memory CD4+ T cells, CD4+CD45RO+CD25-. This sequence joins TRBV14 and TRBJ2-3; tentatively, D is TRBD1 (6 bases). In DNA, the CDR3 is TGTGCCAGCAGCCAAGGAGTTTGGACAGCTAGCACAGATACGCAGTATTTT. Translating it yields CASSQGVWTASTDTQYF.